These 5 T cell receptor beta chains were sequenced from one sample in a study of beta chain features in type 1 diabetes. Of the isolated RNA, all was reverse transcribed, and so the sequenced material was expressed TCRB transcripts. Profiling relied on immunoSEQ multiplex PCR, and the TCRdb table lists in-frame clones only, not all of them. Among 500,000 to 850,000 clones listed, over 13% were seen once. Antigens for these TCRs are unknown. Findings and limits, study-wide: Among all four CD4+ subsets, Type 1 diabetes patients had TCRB CDR3s that were moderately but significantly shorter.

Material: naive CD4+ T cells from blood. These receptors were collected from a man aged 18 to 30 with type 1 diabetes.

The sample holds a few counts of this clone. The gene calls are TRBV5-1 and TRBJ1-1; a weak D match, TRBD1 (5 bases). The CDR3 has 14 amino acids. CDR1 and CDR2 (germline): SGHRS, YFSETQ. The V gene lost 0 bases and the J gene lost 6 bases, with 12 bases spanning the gap. As DNA, the CDR3 is TGCGCCAGCAGCTTGGTTACCGGGACTCCTGAAGCTTTCTTT. It specifies CASSLVTGTPEAFF.

This clone was found once. The chain carries TRBV4-1 and TRBJ1-5, with 7 nucleotides matching TRBD1. This CDR3 spans 14 amino acids. Trimming cost V 4 bases and J 6 bases; bases outside gene matches: 6. In germline, CDR1 is MGHRA, CDR2 YSYEKL. CDR3 loop: CASSPTGLPQPQHF. The CDR3 DNA is TGCGCCAGCAGCCCGACAGGGTTGCCTCAGCCCCAGCATTTT.

This clone was seen a few times. This same CDR3 is encoded by further DNA sequences in the sample. The V and J genes are TRBV7-2 and TRBJ1-5; 8 nucleotides agree with TRBD1. Germline lookup yields CDR1 SGHTA and CDR2 FQGNSA. Losses at the gene ends were 5 bases for V and 4 bases for J; bases not matched to a gene: 4. The CDR3 contains 14 residues. The CDR3, as DNA: TGTGCCAGCAGCCCCCGGACAGGGAATCAGCCCCAGCATTTT. It encodes CASSPRTGNQPQHF.

This clone was counted only a few times. An end of the junction does not agree with germline; a read error may underlie this. Other nucleotide sequences in the sample specify the same CDR3. The V gene is TRBV29-1, the J gene TRBJ1-1, with a possible D match to TRBD1 (5 bases). The CDR3 is 11 residues long. Per the germline V gene, CDR1 is SQVTM and CDR2 is ANQGSEA. The CDR3 protein is CSVEGGGEAFF. CDR3 DNA: TGCAGCGTCGAAGGTGGGGGTGAAGCTTTCTTT.

This clone showed up just a few times. J is TRBJ2-5 and V is TRBV30, with D maybe TRBD2 (6 bases). The CDR3 extends over 13 amino acids. Trimming took 0 bases from V and 6 from J, leaving 11 bases between them. Germline-derived CDR1 and CDR2 are GTSNPN and SVGIG (reference sequence). The CDR3 sequence is CAWSVVGGQTQYF. CDR3 nucleotides: TGTGCCTGGAGTGTGGTGGGGGGTCAGACCCAGTACTTC.